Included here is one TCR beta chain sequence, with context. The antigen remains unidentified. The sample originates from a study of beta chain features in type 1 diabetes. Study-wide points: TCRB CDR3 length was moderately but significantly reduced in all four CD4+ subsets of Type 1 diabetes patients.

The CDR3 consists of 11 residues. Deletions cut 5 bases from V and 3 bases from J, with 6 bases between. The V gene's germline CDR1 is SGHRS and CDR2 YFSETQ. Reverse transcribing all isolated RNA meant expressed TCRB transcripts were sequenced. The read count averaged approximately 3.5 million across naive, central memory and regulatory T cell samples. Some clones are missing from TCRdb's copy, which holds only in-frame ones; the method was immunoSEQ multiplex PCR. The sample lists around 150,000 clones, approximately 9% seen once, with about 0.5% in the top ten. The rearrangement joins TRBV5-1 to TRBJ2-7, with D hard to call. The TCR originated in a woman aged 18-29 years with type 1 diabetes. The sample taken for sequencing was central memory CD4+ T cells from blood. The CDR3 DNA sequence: TGCGCCAGCAGTAATTTCTACGAGCAGTACTTC. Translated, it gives CASSNFYEQYF.